This record concerns one T cell receptor (beta chain) sequence. This clone turned up a few times. Which antigen it targets is not known. No base-level quality is on record; no much larger clone is a single base apart. The entire isolated RNA was reverse transcribed using the High Capacity cDNA Reverse Transcription Kit, and thus expressed TCRB transcripts were sequenced. Deep immunoSEQ sequencing was performed on naive, central memory and regulatory T cell samples, with an average of roughly 4 million total reads per sample. Sorted cells were lysed in RLT buffer, and RNA was extracted using DNase-treated RNeasy Micro or Mini kits according to cell number. To prevent cross-contamination, every cell subset was processed on its own, while patient and healthy donor samples were processed together. TCRB sequences were amplified from cDNA with the immunoSEQ multiplex PCR, producing 87-bp fragments spanning the CDR3 region. Sequencing of the amplicons was performed on the Illumina HiSeq platform. On the authors' methods: Synthetic template baselines were used to correct PCR bias computationally, reads within Hamming distance 2 were collapsed, and singletons that could not be merged were discarded. By aligning reads against IMGT, V, D and J genes, CDR3 length, and insertions or deletions at six rearrangement sites were assigned. Within each subset, clonotype counts were normalized to the number of sorted cells before true diversity and Gini coefficients were calculated with the tcR R package. The overlap coefficient, calculated on TCRB nucleotide sequences, was used to quantify repertoire sharing. Out-of-frame TCRB sequences from naive cells were analyzed to stand in for the pre-selection repertoire. This is the immuneACCESS table as TCRdb keeps it, with only in-frame sequences that have V and J called. A part of the clones is gone; compared with another copy, unresolved V genes explain less than half, and the rest is unexplained. The V and J calls and clone size are taken from that table; D and trimming were inferred from the DNA. The sample data list 500,000 to 700,000 clones, and around a sixth of these were observed just once. The top ten constitute 0.07% to 0.095% of the sample.

This entry is derived from a study of beta chain features in type 1 diabetes (dated by TCRdb to between 2017 and 2018). General notes on the study: Mean age, gender distribution, total cell number and subset yield did not differ between patients and healthy donors. A total of about 100 million sorted cells were examined across all samples, and RNA yield correlated strongly with the number of cells per subset. In the study, recently diagnosed type 1 diabetes patients and matched healthy donors were compared on the TCRB repertoires of their sorted circulating CD4+ T cell subsets. Regulatory and stem cell-like memory subsets were obtained from only 8 patients and roughly 8 healthy donors, while naive and central memory subsets were obtained from all 30 or so donors.

From a lookup of the germline V gene, CDR1 and CDR2 are SNHLY and FYNNEI. Relative to germline, V is 8 bases shorter and J is 3 bases shorter, with 10 bases between their ends. Counted from cysteine to phenylalanine, this CDR3 has 13 amino acids. Of all the DNA, just the CDR3 is kept, 39 bases in frame from base 1. A single peripheral blood draw of approximately 120 mL on average was collected from each donor into heparinised tubes. A BD FACSAria II and a panel including CD45RO, CCR7, CD25, CD127, CD95 and CD27 were used to sort naive, central memory, regulatory and stem cell-like memory CD4+ T cells. All sorted populations exceeded 95% purity. PBMCs were separated immediately by Lymphoprep density gradient centrifugation and were stained directly, without being cultured. So that batch effects would be minimized, each experiment stained and sorted samples in pairs, pairing one healthy donor with one patient.

The paper's findings and limits, for the study overall: Only small numbers of individuals were included in the HLA sub-analyses, which left unresolved whether HLA type had any influence on TCRB rearrangement. Shorter templates might have been favored by PCR, but patient and control samples were amplified and corrected together, so both groups would have been affected equally by any skew. In all four CD4+ subsets, TCRB CDR3 length was moderately but significantly shorter in type 1 diabetes patients. The naive, central memory and regulatory TCRB repertoires appeared to resemble one another more closely among patients than among healthy donors. Because cDNA was sequenced instead of genomic DNA, activated cells with high expression could be over-represented, although the groups did not differ in activation or CD3 levels. At VDJ recombination sites, type 1 diabetes patients had fewer insertions and more deleted nucleotides, which implies abnormalities in thymic rearrangement.

The sequence was obtained from a man aged 18 to 35 in good health. This chain is built from TRBV2 and TRBJ1-4; matching of 5 bases hints at TRBD1 as the D gene. The sequencing input was naive CD4+ T cells from blood. What this sample's cell subset or site label stands for: true naive CD4+ T cells. The CDR3 protein is CASRRGANEKLFF. The sequence in DNA is TGTGCCAGCCGTAGAGGGGCTAATGAAAAACTGTTTTTT. Reference TRBV2 and TRBJ1-4 genes cover what lies past the CDR3, so the full variable domain is EPEVTQTPSHQVTQMGQEVILRCVPISNHLYFYWYRQILGQKVEFLVSFYNNEISEKSEIFDDQFSVERPDGSNFTLKIRSTKLEDSAMYFCASRRGANEKLFFGSGTQLSVL.